This T cell receptor beta chain comes out of a study of blood T cell repertoires in COVID-19. As for the study in general: From T cells, B-cell-depleted T cells, or PBMCs came the material, which was cDNA or gDNA.

The germline V gene has CDR1 MDHEN and CDR2 SYDVKM. V lost 8 bases, J lost 2 bases, and 18 bases lay in between. The CDR3 has 15 amino acids. Sequencing used immunoSEQ multiplex PCR; TCRdb keeps in-frame clones, though not all of them. The table lists 100,000 or so clones, approximately 90% of them singletons, with about 32% in the top ten. The sample taken for sequencing was peripheral blood. This sequence was found in a woman aged 80 or over with acute or convalescent COVID-19. J is TRBJ2-5 and V is TRBV28; weak D call: TRBD1 (6 bases). The CDR3 protein is CASSGMQGGQETQYF. CDR3 sequence (DNA): TGTGCCAGCTCCGGGATGCAAGGGGGTCAAGAGACCCAGTACTTC.